The 18 T cell receptor beta chains presented below share a single source sample, sequenced in a study of beta chain features in type 1 diabetes. Sequencing targeted expressed TCRB transcripts, as all isolated RNA had been reverse transcribed. The repertoire was sequenced with immunoSEQ multiplex PCR; TCRdb's copy has only in-frame clones and lacks some. The sample records 120,000 to 150,000 clones, 9% to 10% being singletons. Sequencing input: central memory CD4+ T cells from blood. Source of these receptors: a woman aged 40 to 50 in good health.

The chain links TRBV5-1 to TRBJ2-5; 10 bases match TRBD2. Unmatched junction bases numbered 6, after V lost 6 bases and J lost 1 base. The germline V gene encodes CDR1 SGHRS and CDR2 YFSETQ. The CDR3 sequence is 15 residues long. The CDR3 is CASTLAGAIQETQYF. The DNA of the CDR3 is TGCGCCAGCACTCTAGCGGGGGCGATCCAAGAGACCCAGTACTTC. Based on the CDR3 plus reference TRBV5-1 and TRBJ2-5, the full variable domain is KAGVTQTPRYLIKTRGQQVTLSCSPISGHRSVSWYQQTPGQGLQFLFEYFSETQRNKGNFPGRFSGRQFSNSRSEMNVSTLELGDSALYLCASTLAGAIQETQYFGPGTRLLVL.

V gene TRBV12-5 combines with J gene TRBJ1-5; no definite D call. The CDR3 runs 14 residues. Germline V lookup: CDR1 LGHNT, CDR2 FRNRAP. Trimming took off 0 bases at V and 9 bases at J, with 12 bases between the two ends. The CDR3 DNA reads as TGTGCTAGTGGTTTGGTACCAGGTGGTTCGCCCCAGCATTTT. Protein sequence: CASGLVPGGSPQHF. The variable domain in full, with the rest retrieved from reference TRBV12-5 and TRBJ1-5, is DARVTQTPRHKVTEMGQEVTMRCQPILGHNTVFWYRQTMMQGLELLAYFRNRAPLDDSGMPKDRFSAEMPDATLATLKIQPSEPRDSAVYFCASGLVPGGSPQHFGDGTRLSIL.

The chain combines TRBV7-2 with TRBJ2-5; D perhaps matches TRBD2 (5 bases). The CDR3 has 14 residues. The ends were cut back, 4 bases at V and 5 bases at J, with 14 bases in the middle. Germline V gene data show CDR1 as SGHTA and CDR2 as FQGNSA. This chain's CDR3 is CASSSYHGEETQYF. CDR3 nucleotide sequence: TGTGCCAGCAGCTCCTATCACGGGGAGGAGACCCAGTACTTC.

This clone was seen more than once but under ten times. The chain joins TRBV7-8 to TRBJ1-1; the D is unclear. Germline assignment: CDR1 SGHVS and CDR2 FQNEAQ. This CDR3 has 13 amino acids. Trimming left V 5 bases short and J 1 base short, with 8 bases between. CDR3 sequence: CASSTGQNTEAFF. CDR3 DNA sequence: TGTGCCAGCAGCACGGGTCAGAACACTGAAGCTTTCTTT.

This clone was detected a few times. The V gene is TRBV7-2, the J gene TRBJ1-5; D is unresolved. CDR1 and CDR2 from the germline V gene are SGHTA and FQGNSA. Deletions cut 0 bases from V and 4 bases from J, with 4 bases between. This CDR3 has 13 amino acids. The chain's CDR3 is CASSLAVNQPQHF. CDR3 bases: TGTGCCAGCAGCTTAGCCGTTAATCAGCCCCAGCATTTT.

This clone has a handful of counts. The chain links TRBV2 to TRBJ2-7; D is unclear. The germline gives CDR1 SNHLY, CDR2 FYNNEI. V lost 6 bases and J 2 bases, leaving 8 bases between the germline ends. The length of the CDR3 is 12 residues. CDR3 DNA sequence: TGTGCCAGCAGCTATCTCACCTACGAGCAGTACTTC. It specifies CASSYLTYEQYF.

The gene calls are TRBV7-2 and TRBJ2-3; 10 nucleotides match TRBD2. Germline loops: CDR1 SGHTA, CDR2 FQGNSA. CDR3 length: 15 residues. V dropped 5 bases and J dropped 9; count of bases not matched to a gene: 11. The CDR3 nucleotides read TGTGCCAGCAGCCTCGAAGCGGGGGGGCCCGGAACGCAGTATTTT. Its translation: CASSLEAGGPGTQYF.

This sequence joins TRBV18 and TRBJ1-1; 7 positions agree with TRBD1. This CDR3 region has 14 residues. Per the germline V gene, CDR1 is KGHSH and CDR2 is LQKENI. With 5 bases clipped from V and 6 bases from J, the junction kept 9 bases outside the gene matches. The CDR3 bases are TGTGCCAGCTCAGTACAGGGGCTGTTGGCTGAAGCTTTCTTT. Protein sequence: CASSVQGLLAEAFF.

This chain uses TRBV4-3 with TRBJ2-5, with TRBD2 matching 10 bases. This CDR3 region has 18 residues. Germline assignment: CDR1 LGHNA and CDR2 YSLEER. The V and J ends lost 2 bases and 9 bases, in that order; junction bases with no gene match: 18. The CDR3 bases are TGCGCCAGCAGCCAAAGCGGGGGGGCGGCATCAGGAAGAGAACCCCAGTACTTC. Amino acids: CASSQSGGAASGREPQYF.

This clone was detected only a few times. The V and J genes are TRBV29-1 and TRBJ1-1; 7 nucleotides line up with TRBD1. The ends lost 4 bases at V and 4 bases at J; junction bases unmatched: 3. The CDR3 runs to 12 residues. The germline V gene encodes CDR1 SQVTM and CDR2 ANQGSEA. In DNA form, the CDR3 reads TGCAGCGTTGGACAGGGTTTCACTGAAGCTTTCTTT. Encoded protein: CSVGQGFTEAFF.

This clone appeared a few times. The gene calls are TRBV5-1 and TRBJ1-2, with TRBD1 matching over 9 bases. Germline CDR1 SGHRS, CDR2 YFSETQ. The CDR3 runs to 16 residues. V lost 4 bases and J lost 2; bases outside the gene matches: 9. CDR3 loop: CASSLTTGGGNYGYTF. In DNA form, the CDR3 reads TGCGCCAGCAGCCTAACAACAGGGGGCGGGAACTATGGCTACACCTTC.

The CDR3 protein is CASSLEGGSGNTIYF. CDR3 coding DNA: TGTGCCAGCAGCTTAGAAGGGGGATCTGGAAACACCATATATTTT. The chain combines TRBV11-2 with TRBJ1-3; possibly TRBD1 for D (6 bases). The ends were cut back, 0 bases at V and 1 base at J, with 7 bases in the middle. This CDR3 has 15 amino acids. Per germline, CDR1 SGHAT and CDR2 FQNNGV. The entire variable domain, with the rest obtained from reference TRBV11-2 and TRBJ1-3, is as follows: EAGVAQSPRYKIIEKRQSVAFWCNPISGHATLYWYQQILGQGPKLLIQFQNNGVVDDSQLPKDRFSAERLKGVDSTLKIQPAKLEDSAVYLCASSLEGGSGNTIYFGEGSWLTVV.

The rearrangement links TRBV6-4 to TRBJ1-1; D unresolved. From germline, CDR1 is MRHNA and CDR2 SNTAGT. The V and J ends lost 5 bases and 1 base respectively, with 8 bases between them. The CDR3 spans 13 residues. As DNA, the CDR3 is TGTGCCAGCAGTCTGGAGTCGAACACTGAAGCTTTCTTT. This gives the protein CASSLESNTEAFF.

The chain is built from TRBV28 and TRBJ1-5; a weak D match, TRBD1 (6 bases). With 5 bases removed from V and 1 base from J, the gap between germline ends came to 9 bases. Germline V lookup: CDR1 MDHEN, CDR2 SYDVKM. The CDR3 is 14 amino acids. The CDR3 region is CASSMTGSNQPQHF. The DNA of the CDR3 is TGTGCCAGCAGTATGACAGGAAGCAATCAGCCCCAGCATTTT.

J is TRBJ1-6 and V is TRBV7-2, with 10 bases fitting TRBD1. In germline, CDR1 is SGHTA, CDR2 FQGNSA. CDR3 length: 12 amino acids. V lost 3 bases, J lost 15 bases, and 2 bases stayed unmatched. The DNA of the CDR3 is TGTGCCAGCAGCTTTGGACAGGGGGACCTCCACTTT. Translated, it gives CASSFGQGDLHF.

The chain links TRBV19 to TRBJ2-7; 9 bases agree with TRBD2. Germline CDR1 and CDR2: LNHDA and SQIVND (reference sequence). The CDR3 consists of 16 residues. J lost 3 bases, V lost 7 bases, and 13 bases had no gene match. The CDR3 sequence: CASNPSTAGGLYEQYF. Written as DNA, the CDR3 is TGTGCCAGTAACCCCTCGACGGCGGGGGGGCTCTACGAGCAGTACTTC.

This clone qualifies as medium-sized. The gene calls are TRBV28 and TRBJ1-5; 8 bases line up with TRBD1. This CDR3 has 13 residues. Germline loops: CDR1 MDHEN, CDR2 SYDVKM. With V trimmed by 11 bases and J by 2 bases, 5 bases remained unmatched. The CDR3: CAYQGAGNQPQHF. The CDR3 DNA reads as TGTGCCTATCAGGGGGCTGGCAATCAGCCCCAGCATTTT. The variable domain in full, with the rest retrieved from reference TRBV28 and TRBJ1-5, is DVKVTQSSRYLVKRTGEKVFLECVQDMDHENMFWYRQDPGLGLRLIYFSYDVKMKEKGDIPEGYSVSREKKERFSLILESASTNQTSMYLCAYQGAGNQPQHFGDGTRLSIL.

In this sample, this clone turned up a few times. This chain joins TRBV5-1 and TRBJ2-5, with 9 bases lining up with TRBD2. Germline assignment: CDR1 SGHRS and CDR2 YFSETQ. V trimming: 3 bases; J trimming: 4 bases; junction bases outside the gene matches: 4. This CDR3 has 14 residues. The CDR3 spells CASSSGTSIETQYF. The CDR3 DNA reads TGCGCCAGCAGCTCGGGGACTAGCATAGAGACCCAGTACTTC.